What follows are 26 T cell receptor beta chains derived from one specimen sequenced in a study of T cell changes during pregnancy in multiple sclerosis. The method was immunoSEQ multiplex PCR; TCRdb's version includes in-frame clones alone and lacks a portion of them. The sample has nearly 110,000 clones, under 95% seen once. Specimen: peripheral blood, collected before pregnancy. The origin of the receptors is a female donor with multiple sclerosis, enrolled in a pregnancy study.

This chain uses TRBV28 with TRBJ2-1, with D uncertain. The CDR3 runs to 13 residues. From germline, CDR1 is MDHEN and CDR2 SYDVKM. The germline V and J ends were trimmed by 5 bases and 7 bases, with 12 bases remaining between them. The CDR3 nucleotides are TGTGCCAGCAGTCGCCCTCTGAGGAATGAGCAGTTCTTC. Translating gives CASSRPLRNEQFF.

The chain recombines TRBV5-1 with TRBJ2-2; tentative D call: TRBD2 (5 bases). V was shortened by 5 bases and J by 10 bases, with 12 bases between the two germline ends. Germline CDR1 is SGHRS and CDR2 is YFSETQ. CDR3 length: 12 residues. CDR3 sequence (DNA): TGCGCCAGCAGGGAGGCAGCCGCGGAGCTGTTTTTT. Translated: CASREAAAELFF.

J is TRBJ2-3 and V is TRBV7-9, with a weak D call TRBD1 (5 bases). The V end lost 1 base, the J end lost 0 bases, and 8 bases lay between the germline ends. The germline CDR1 and CDR2 sequences are SEHNR and FQNEAQ (reference sequence). The CDR3 runs to 15 residues. The CDR3 sequence is CASSLDGASTDTQYF. Here the CDR3 DNA reads TGTGCCAGCAGCTTAGATGGGGCTAGCACAGATACGCAGTATTTT.

The V and J genes are TRBV18 and TRBJ1-2; D not certain. Germline V gives CDR1 KGHSH, CDR2 LQKENI. The CDR3 runs to 15 residues. V shed 4 bases and J shed 1 base, with 13 bases lying between them. The CDR3: CASSQPGPSNYGYTF. CDR3 nucleotide sequence: TGTGCCAGCTCACAGCCTGGGCCAAGTAACTATGGCTACACCTTC.

This chain joins TRBV7-7 and TRBJ1-1; maybe TRBD1 (5 bases). The CDR3 has 13 residues. V dropped 5 bases and J dropped 4 bases, with 11 bases sitting between them. CDR1 is SSHAT and CDR2 is FNYEAQ in the germline V gene (reference sequence). The chain's CDR3 is CASSPQVGTEAFF. CDR3 nucleotide sequence: TGTGCCAGCAGCCCACAGGTGGGCACTGAAGCTTTCTTT.

This chain connects TRBV18 to TRBJ2-1; 15 nucleotides agree with TRBD2. Germline V gene sequence: CDR1 KGHSH, CDR2 LQKENI. CDR3 length: 20 residues. The trim removed 2 bases at V and 8 bases at J, leaving 16 bases unmatched. The CDR3 loop reads CASSPDVRTSGRASIYEQFF. The DNA of the CDR3 is TGTGCCAGCTCACCAGATGTTCGGACTAGCGGGAGGGCCAGTATCTATGAGCAGTTCTTC.

This chain joins TRBV6-1 and TRBJ2-5; 8 bases align to TRBD2. The ends lost 10 bases at V and 1 base at J; junction bases unmatched: 11. The germline CDR1 and CDR2 sequences are MNHNS and SASEGT. This CDR3 comprises 15 residues. CDR3 coding DNA: TGTGCCACCTCTGTGGTAGCGGGGTCCCAAGAGACCCAGTACTTC. It is translated as CATSVVAGSQETQYF.

V usage is TRBV5-1 and J usage is TRBJ2-1; possibly TRBD2 for D (8 bases). Germline V gene lookup returns CDR1 SGHRS and CDR2 YFSETQ. V was pared by 4 bases and J by 4 bases, with 15 bases between. CDR3 size: 15 residues. The DNA of the CDR3 is TGCGCCAGCAGCCCGGGGGGGACAGCATACAATGAGCAGTTCTTC. It codes for CASSPGGTAYNEQFF.

V usage is TRBV7-9 and J usage is TRBJ1-1, with D tentatively TRBD1 (6 bases). Trimming left V 7 bases short and J 0 bases short, with 12 bases between. The CDR3 is 14 residues long. Germline lookup yields CDR1 SEHNR and CDR2 FQNEAQ (reference sequence). In DNA, the CDR3 is TGTGCCAGCATTCTAGACAGGATGAACACTGAAGCTTTCTTT. It is translated as CASILDRMNTEAFF.

The chain has TRBV30 and TRBJ2-6, with D possibly being TRBD1 (6 bases). Germline-derived CDR1 and CDR2 are GTSNPN and SVGIG (reference sequence). Trimming shortened V by 4 bases and J by 2 bases, and 6 bases separated the two germline ends. The CDR3 has 13 amino acids. CDR3 nucleotides: TGTGCCTGGAACAGGGCTGGGGCCAACGTCCTGACTTTC. This translates into CAWNRAGANVLTF.

The chain has TRBV9 and TRBJ2-1, with D maybe TRBD2 (5 bases). Germline loops: CDR1 SGDLS, CDR2 YYNGEE. This CDR3 contains 14 residues. Trimming took off 4 bases at V and 7 bases at J, with 15 bases between the two ends. Here the CDR3 DNA reads TGTGCCAGCAGCCCCTTAAGCCTAGCTAATGAGCAGTTCTTC. Translated, it gives CASSPLSLANEQFF.

J is TRBJ2-3 and V is TRBV5-1; no definite D call. Germline loops: CDR1 SGHRS, CDR2 YFSETQ. This CDR3 contains 14 residues. V lost 0 bases, J lost 5 bases, and 10 bases lay in between. As DNA, the CDR3 is TGCGCCAGCAGCTTGGCGCAAGTACAAGATACGCAGTATTTT. Its protein product is CASSLAQVQDTQYF.

This clone was seen a single time. The chain joins TRBV19 to TRBJ1-1; D ambiguous. V lost 0 bases to trimming and J lost 1 base, with 6 bases between them. Germline values: CDR1 LNHDA, CDR2 SQIVND (reference sequence). This CDR3 has 14 amino acids. The CDR3 region has the DNA TGTGCCAGTAGTATAGATCTCAGGAACACTGAAGCTTTCTTT. Encoded protein: CASSIDLRNTEAFF.

The chain couples TRBV19 to TRBJ1-1; D uncertain. The CDR3 has 13 residues. Trimming stripped 6 bases from V and 5 bases from J, with 13 bases between. Germline V CDR1 and CDR2: LNHDA, SQIVND (reference sequence). Here the CDR3 DNA reads TGTGCCAGTAGGACTGGAGGATGGACTGAAGCTTTCTTT. As protein: CASRTGGWTEAFF.

This clone showed up just once. The rearrangement joins TRBV6-5 to TRBJ1-2; 9 nucleotides agree with TRBD1. CDR1 and CDR2 (germline): MNHEY, SVGAGI. Trimming cost V 5 bases and J 7 bases; bases outside gene matches: 8. This CDR3 is 14 amino acids long. The CDR3 DNA reads as TGTGCCAGCAGTGCTAGGGACAGGGTGTTTGGCTACACCTTC. Its translation: CASSARDRVFGYTF.

The chain links TRBV7-2 to TRBJ2-7; TRBD2 aligns across 8 bases. The CDR3 consists of 15 residues. The germline CDR1 and CDR2 sequences are SGHTA and FQGNSA. The V segment lost 5 bases and the J segment 2 bases; nucleotides outside the gene matches: 8. CDR3 in DNA: TGTGCCAGCAGCCCCCGGGGGGGGGATACCTACGAGCAGTACTTC. Protein sequence: CASSPRGGDTYEQYF.

V usage is TRBV5-1 and J usage is TRBJ2-7, with TRBD1 matching over 10 bases. The V gene's germline CDR1 is SGHRS and CDR2 YFSETQ. CDR3 length equals 14 residues. The V and J ends lost 7 bases and 4 bases, in that order; junction bases with no gene match: 8. CDR3 in DNA: TGCGCCAGCTCCCCCGGGACAGGGGTATACGAGCAGTACTTC. The encoded protein is CASSPGTGVYEQYF. Using reference TRBV5-1 and TRBJ2-7 for the parts outside the CDR3, the full variable domain is KAGVTQTPRYLIKTRGQQVTLSCSPISGHRSVSWYQQTPGQGLQFLFEYFSETQRNKGNFPGRFSGRQFSNSRSEMNVSTLELGDSALYLCASSPGTGVYEQYFGPGTRLTVT.

As DNA, the CDR3 is TGTGCCAGCTCACCGGAGAACATAGCAAATGAAAAACTGTTTTTT. Encoded protein: CASSPENIANEKLFF. V gene TRBV18 combines with J gene TRBJ1-4; D unclear. V lost 3 bases to trimming and J lost 5 bases, with 13 bases between them. The CDR3 spans 15 residues. The germline gives CDR1 KGHSH, CDR2 LQKENI.

A word on this clone: Mismatch with germline at one junction end may stem from a read error. The J gene is TRBJ2-5, the V gene TRBV7-7; 7 bases agree with TRBD1. This CDR3 has 16 amino acids. Germline V gene sequence: CDR1 SSHAT, CDR2 FNYEAQ (reference sequence). The CDR3 DNA is TGTGCTAGCAGCTCTCGAGGGGACAGAGGACAAGAGACCCAGTACTTC. It specifies CASSSRGDRGQETQYF.

The rearrangement uses TRBV7-9 and TRBJ2-1, with 8 bases fitting TRBD2. Germline V gene sequence: CDR1 SEHNR, CDR2 FQNEAQ (reference sequence). The CDR3 consists of 17 residues. V shed 0 bases, J shed 1 base, and the junction held 5 bases outside the gene matches. The CDR3 nucleotides are TGTGCCAGCAGCTTAGCCCAGCGGGAGCGATCCTACAATGAGCAGTTCTTC. This translates into CASSLAQRERSYNEQFF.

This chain connects TRBV7-9 to TRBJ2-3, with D hard to call. This CDR3 has 13 amino acids. V gave up 2 bases and J gave up 1 base, with 4 bases separating them. Germline V lookup: CDR1 SEHNR, CDR2 FQNEAQ (reference sequence). The CDR3: CASSLQGTDTQYF. CDR3 in DNA: TGTGCCAGCAGCTTACAGGGCACAGATACGCAGTATTTT.

The chain has TRBV29-1 and TRBJ1-1; D ambiguous. The ends were cut back, 1 base at V and 12 bases at J, with 12 bases in the middle. The CDR3 extends over 11 amino acids. Looked up from germline, CDR1 is SQVTM and CDR2 is ANQGSEA. The CDR3 sequence is CSVEGAEKTFF. CDR3 sequence (DNA): TGCAGCGTTGAAGGGGCAGAAAAGACTTTCTTT.

As for this clone: The junction and the germline gene differ at one end; a read error may be behind it. The chain carries TRBV7-7 and TRBJ2-6; tentatively, D is TRBD2 (5 bases). The CDR3 contains 15 residues. Per the germline V gene, CDR1 is SSHAT and CDR2 is FNYEAQ (reference sequence). The CDR3 DNA is TGTGCTAGCAGCCCCGAGGGTTCTGGGGCCAACGTCCTGACTTTC. This encodes CASSPEGSGANVLTF.

The chain joins TRBV19 to TRBJ2-6, with a weak D call TRBD2 (6 bases). This CDR3 contains 18 residues. The V gene's germline CDR1 is LNHDA and CDR2 SQIVND (reference sequence). V lost 1 base and J 1 base, leaving 14 bases between the germline ends. The CDR3 protein is CASSIVGGLGSGANVLTF. The CDR3 coding sequence is TGTGCCAGTAGTATAGTTGGAGGGTTGGGGTCTGGGGCCAACGTCCTGACTTTC.

V and J are TRBV4-1 and TRBJ1-3, with D hard to call. The CDR3 extends over 15 amino acids. Trimming removed 1 base at V and 2 bases at J, with 9 bases between. Germline-derived CDR1 and CDR2 are MGHRA and YSYEKL. The CDR3 loop is CASSQVGVPGNTIYF. As DNA, the CDR3 is TGCGCCAGCAGCCAAGTCGGGGTCCCTGGAAACACCATATATTTT.

This chain joins TRBV5-6 and TRBJ2-7, with 11 nucleotides matching TRBD1. There are 15 residues in the CDR3. From germline, CDR1 is SGHDT and CDR2 YYEEEE. Unmatched junction bases numbered 6, after V lost 0 bases and J lost 7 bases. CDR3 nucleotides: TGTGCCAGCAGCTTGGGGGACAGGGGGTTGAGGGAGCAGTACTTC. This sequence encodes CASSLGDRGLREQYF.